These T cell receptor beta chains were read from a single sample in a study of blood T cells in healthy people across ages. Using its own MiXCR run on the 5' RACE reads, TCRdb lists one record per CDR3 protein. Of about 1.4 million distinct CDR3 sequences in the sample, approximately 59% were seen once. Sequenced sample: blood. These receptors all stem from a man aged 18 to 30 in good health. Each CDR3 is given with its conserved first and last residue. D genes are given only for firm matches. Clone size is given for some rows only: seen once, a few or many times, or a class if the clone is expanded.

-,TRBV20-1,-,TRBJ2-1,CSARIGGGNEQFF,TGCAGTGCTAGGATAGGGGGTGGCAATGAGCAGTTCTTC
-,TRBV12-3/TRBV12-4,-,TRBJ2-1,CASSPSVGGMDNEQFF,TGTGCCAGCAGCCCCTCCGTGGGAGGAATGGATAATGAGCAGTTCTTC
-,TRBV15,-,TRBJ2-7,CATSRVPSGPIRPLYYEQYF,TGTGCCACCAGCAGAGTCCCCTCCGGGCCGATCAGACCGTTGTACTACGAGCAGTACTTC
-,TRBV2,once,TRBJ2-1,CASGPIGPPSWEQFF,TGTGCCAGCGGCCCGATAGGGCCTCCTTCATGGGAGCAGTTCTTC
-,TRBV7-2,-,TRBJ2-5,CASSLVTHSPGETQYF,TGTGCCAGCAGCTTAGTTACGCACAGCCCCGGGGAGACCCAGTACTTC
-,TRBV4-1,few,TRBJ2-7,CASSQLAGIYEQYF,TGCGCCAGCAGCCAGCTGGCGGGAATCTACGAGCAGTACTTC
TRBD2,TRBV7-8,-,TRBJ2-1,CASSLTPSGSPNEQFF,TGTGCCAGCAGCTTAACCCCCAGCGGGAGTCCTAATGAGCAGTTCTTC
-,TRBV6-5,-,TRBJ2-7,CASSPGGIHEQYF,TGTGCCAGCAGTCCCGGGGGAATCCACGAGCAGTACTTC
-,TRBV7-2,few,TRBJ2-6,CASSLVARFSGANVLTF,TGTGCCAGCAGCTTAGTAGCACGTTTCTCTGGGGCCAACGTCCTGACTTTC
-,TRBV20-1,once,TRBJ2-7,CSASNERASSYEQYF,TGCAGTGCTAGTAATGAGCGGGCGAGCTCCTACGAGCAGTACTTC
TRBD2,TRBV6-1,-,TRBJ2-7,CASSRSGRASNEQYF,TGTGCCAGCAGTCGAAGCGGGAGGGCCTCCAATGAGCAGTACTTC
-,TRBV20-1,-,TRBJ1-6,CSARDFRENSPLHF,TGCAGTGCTAGAGATTTCAGGGAGAATTCACCCCTCCACTTT
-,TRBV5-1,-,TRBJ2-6,CASGLRVAGANVLTF,TGCGCCAGCGGGCTCAGGGTTGCTGGGGCCAACGTCCTGACTTTC
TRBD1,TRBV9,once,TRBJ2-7,CASSVSSGQAYEQYF,TGTGCCAGCAGCGTTTCGTCGGGACAGGCCTACGAGCAGTACTTC
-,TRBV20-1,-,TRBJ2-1,CSAIRLGSSYNEQFF,TGCAGTGCTATACGACTGGGTAGCTCCTACAATGAGCAGTTCTTC
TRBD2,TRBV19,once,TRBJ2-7,CASSVAGSSYNEQYF,TGTGCCAGTAGCGTAGCGGGAAGCTCCTACAATGAGCAGTACTTC
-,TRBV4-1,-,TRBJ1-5,CASSRGGRNQPQHF,TGCGCCAGCAGTCGAGGGGGAAGGAATCAGCCCCAGCATTTT
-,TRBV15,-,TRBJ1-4,CATSINRGVTNEKLFF,TGTGCCACCAGCATAAACCGCGGAGTAACTAATGAAAAACTGTTTTTT
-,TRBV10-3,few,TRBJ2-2,CAIAGIMNTGELFF,TGTGCCATCGCTGGTATAATGAACACCGGGGAGCTGTTTTTT
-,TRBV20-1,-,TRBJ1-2,CSAPTGGFYGYTF,TGCAGTGCCCCGACAGGTGGTTTCTATGGCTACACCTTC
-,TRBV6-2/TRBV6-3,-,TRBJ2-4,CASSFAQVLAKNIQYF,TGTGCCAGCAGTTTCGCCCAGGTTCTAGCCAAAAACATTCAGTACTTC
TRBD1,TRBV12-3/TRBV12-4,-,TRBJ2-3,CASSFGGQKKDTQYF,TGTGCCAGCAGTTTTGGGGGACAGAAAAAAGATACGCAGTATTTT
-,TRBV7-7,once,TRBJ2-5,CASSKGLLRQETQYF,TGTGCTAGCTCGAAGGGGCTTTTGAGGCAAGAGACCCAGTACTTC
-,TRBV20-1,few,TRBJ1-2,CSARDTGGIYGYTF,TGCAGTGCTAGAGATACCGGCGGCATATATGGCTACACCTTC
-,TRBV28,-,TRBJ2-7,CASSWPSRNEQYF,TGTGCCAGCAGTTGGCCCTCTCGAAACGAGCAGTACTTC
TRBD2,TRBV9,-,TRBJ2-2,CASSVSGGGNTGELFF,TGTGCCAGCAGCGTTAGCGGGGGAGGTAACACCGGGGAGCTGTTTTTT
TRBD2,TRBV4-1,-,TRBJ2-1,CASSLPPGGLAGFPRDEQFF,TGCGCCAGCAGCCTCCCCCCAGGGGGACTAGCGGGGTTCCCTCGGGATGAGCAGTTCTTC
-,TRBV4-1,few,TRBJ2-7,CASSQVRTSSYEQYF,TGCGCCAGCAGCCAAGTCCGGACTTCTTCCTACGAGCAGTACTTC